The next 4 T cell receptor beta chains were all read from a single sample in a study of control samples from healthy donors and cancer patients. Method: immunoSEQ multiplex PCR; TCRdb's copy keeps in-frame clones and lacks some. The repertoire holds about 170,000 clones, with 91% as singletons. Material for sequencing was blood. Receptor source: a woman aged 25 to 39 in good health.

About this clone itself: Additional DNA sequences in this sample encode the identical CDR3. This sequence joins TRBV19 and TRBJ1-5; 8 positions agree with TRBD1. CDR3 size: 13 residues. Germline-derived CDR1 and CDR2 are LNHDA and SQIVND (reference sequence). The ends lost 5 bases at V and 6 bases at J; junction bases unmatched: 3. The CDR3 is CASSDRGSQPQHF. CDR3 nucleotides: TGTGCCAGTAGTGACAGGGGAAGTCAGCCCCAGCATTTT.

CDR3 in DNA: TGTGCCACCAGCAGAGACACCCGACAGGGGCGGAATTCACCCCTCCACTTT. Translation gives CATSRDTRQGRNSPLHF. The chain joins TRBV15 to TRBJ1-6, with 8 bases aligning to TRBD1. Germline trimming cut 0 bases from V and 7 bases from J; bases unmatched to any gene: 8. CDR3 size: 17 residues. Germline V gene data show CDR1 as LNHNV and CDR2 as YYDKDF (reference sequence). Full variable domain (outside the CDR3, taken from reference TRBV15 and TRBJ1-6): DAMVIQNPRYQVTQFGKPVTLSCSQTLNHNVMYWYQQKSSQAPKLLFHYYDKDFNNEADTPDNFQSRRPNTSFCFLDIRSPGLGDTAMYLCATSRDTRQGRNSPLHFGNGTRLTVT.

The chain joins TRBV10-3 to TRBJ1-1; D gene unclear. This CDR3 contains 12 residues. Germline values: CDR1 ENHRY, CDR2 SYGVKD. Trimming took 0 bases from V and 4 from J, leaving 3 bases between them. The CDR3 protein is CAISESVTEAFF. The CDR3 DNA follows: TGTGCCATCAGTGAGTCGGTCACTGAAGCTTTCTTT.

In this sample, this clone turned up once. V is TRBV19 and J is TRBJ2-5; 11 bases fit TRBD2. The CDR3 runs to 16 residues. Trimming at V came to 1 base and at J to 4 bases, leaving 5 bases not matched to a gene. The germline gives CDR1 LNHDA, CDR2 SQIVND (reference sequence). Here the CDR3 DNA reads TGTGCCAGTAGTATAGGGTTAGCGGGAGGGGGAGAGACCCAGTACTTC. Its translation is CASSIGLAGGGETQYF.